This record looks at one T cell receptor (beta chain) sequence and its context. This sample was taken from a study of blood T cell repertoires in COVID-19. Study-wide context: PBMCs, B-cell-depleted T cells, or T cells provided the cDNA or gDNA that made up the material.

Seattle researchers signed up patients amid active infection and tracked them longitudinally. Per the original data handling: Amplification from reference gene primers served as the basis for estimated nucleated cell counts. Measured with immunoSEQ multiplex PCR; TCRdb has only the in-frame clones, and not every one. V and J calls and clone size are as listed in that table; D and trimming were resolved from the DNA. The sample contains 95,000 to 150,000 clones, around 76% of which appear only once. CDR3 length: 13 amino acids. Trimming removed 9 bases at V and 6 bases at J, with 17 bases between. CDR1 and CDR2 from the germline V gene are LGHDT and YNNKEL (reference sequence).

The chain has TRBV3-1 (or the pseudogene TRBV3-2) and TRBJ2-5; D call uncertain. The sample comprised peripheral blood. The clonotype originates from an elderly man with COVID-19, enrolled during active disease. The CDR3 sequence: CASLPPYSQTQYF. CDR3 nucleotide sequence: TGTGCCAGTCTGCCACCCTACTCCCAGACCCAGTACTTC.